A selection of T cell receptor beta chains follows, all from one sample in a study of T cell repertoires in cytomegalovirus infection. TCRdb redid the calling of the reads with MiXCR, one entry per CDR3 protein. In the table there are a few hundred thousand distinct CDR3 sequences, roughly 13% of which are singletons. The sequenced material came from PBMCs. The receptors come from a human donor in good health (CMV status not recorded). Some clones in this sample may be carry-over from other donors' samples. Both conserved end residues are part of each CDR3. The D gene is left open where the match is weak. Expanded clones are given a class, and other clones once, few, many or no size at all.

j_call d_call clone_size v_call cdr3_length cdr3_nt cdr3_aa
TRBJ2-3 TRBD2 - TRBV2 15 TGTGCCAGCAGAACAGCGGGGGGGTCGGGAGATACGCAGTATTTT CASRTAGGSGDTQYF
TRBJ2-1 TRBD2 - TRBV19 20 TGTGCCAGTATTACCCGAGGACTAGCGGGAGCGGGCCCTCTCTACAATGAGCAGTTCTTC CASITRGLAGAGPLYNEQFF
TRBJ2-5 TRBD2 - TRBV5-4 18 TGTGCCAGCAGCTTTCGGGGGACTAGCGGGGGCTCGCAAGAGACCCAGTACTTC CASSFRGTSGGSQETQYF
TRBJ1-2 - many TRBV11-2 14 TGTGCCAGCAGCGCCCACAGGAGCCAGACAGGCTACACCTTC CASSAHRSQTGYTF
TRBJ1-2 - many TRBV12-3/TRBV12-4 13 TGTGCCAGCAGTTTAAACAATAACTATGGCTACACCTTC CASSLNNNYGYTF
TRBJ2-5 - many TRBV9 12 TGTGCCAGCAGCCAAATCGGAGAGACCCAGTACTTC CASSQIGETQYF
TRBJ2-1 - few TRBV3-1 13 TGTGCCGGCGCGGGACTCCTAACCAATGAGCAGTTCTTC CAGAGLLTNEQFF
TRBJ1-1 - - TRBV14 12 TGTGCCAGCAGCCCGCCCAGCACTGAAGCTTTCTTT CASSPPSTEAFF
TRBJ1-5 TRBD1 - TRBV6-2/TRBV6-3 17 TGTGCCAGCAGTTACGCCCGGACAGGGTGGCTCGAGCAGCCCCAGCATTTT CASSYARTGWLEQPQHF
TRBJ1-2 - many TRBV7-2 14 TGTGCCAGCAGCCTCAAAGGGGGGGCCTATGGCTACACCTTC CASSLKGGAYGYTF
TRBJ2-2 - many TRBV7-2 16 TGTGCCAGCAGCTTAGAAGTCCCGGGAGTGGGAGGGGAGCTGTTTTTT CASSLEVPGVGGELFF
TRBJ2-1 TRBD2 many TRBV7-3 16 TGTGCCAGCAGCTTAGGTCCGGGACTAGCTCTCAATGAGCAGTTCTTC CASSLGPGLALNEQFF
TRBJ2-7 - many TRBV18 18 TGTGCCAGCTCACCGGATTCCTCCTGGGCAGGCCTCCCATACGAGCAGTACTTC CASSPDSSWAGLPYEQYF
TRBJ1-6 - - TRBV14 17 TGTGCCAGCAGCCAAGGTATCCCCCGGCCGCTAATTTCACCCCTCCACTTT CASSQGIPRPLISPLHF
TRBJ1-1 - few TRBV2 13 TGTGCCAGCAGTGTAATCGTTAACACTGAAGCTTTCTTT CASSVIVNTEAFF
TRBJ1-5 - many TRBV6-1 13 TGTGCCAGCAGCGTCCAGGGTAGTGGACCCCAGCATTTT CASSVQGSGPQHF
TRBJ2-7 - many TRBV7-2 15 TGTGCCAGCAGCTTGGAAGGGGGGAGCTCCTACGAGCAGTACTTC CASSLEGGSSYEQYF
TRBJ1-1 TRBD1 few TRBV29-1 14 TGCAGCGTTGAAGCTAGACAGGGGGACACTGAAGCTTTCTTT CSVEARQGDTEAFF
TRBJ2-5 - few TRBV7-2 16 TGTGCCAGCAGCTTGTCCACTCGACGTCCGGGAGAGACCCAGTACTTC CASSLSTRRPGETQYF
TRBJ2-3 TRBD1 many TRBV20-1 17 TGCAGTGCTAGAAGATACGGGACAGGGGGCGGCACAGATACGCAGTATTTT CSARRYGTGGGTDTQYF
TRBJ2-6 - few TRBV25-1 15 TGTGCCAGCAGTGACTACCTCTCTGGGGCCAACGTCCTGACTTTC CASSDYLSGANVLTF
TRBJ1-2 TRBD1 many TRBV5-1 13 TGTGCCAGCAGCCCGACAGGGAACTATGGCTACACCTTC CASSPTGNYGYTF
TRBJ2-7 TRBD1 few TRBV5-5 15 TGTGCCAGCAGCTCCGGGACAGGCAAAACCTACGAGCAGTACTTC CASSSGTGKTYEQYF
TRBJ1-2 TRBD1 few TRBV12-3/TRBV12-4 11 TGTGCCAGCAGTTACAGGGGCGGCTACACCTTC CASSYRGGYTF
TRBJ1-2 - - TRBV19 13 TGTGCCAGTAGTGTACAGGGCCGTGATGGCTACACCTTC CASSVQGRDGYTF
TRBJ1-2 - many TRBV5-6 14 TGTGCCAGCAGATCCCCGGGAGCTCTACGTGGCTACACCTTC CASRSPGALRGYTF
TRBJ2-7 TRBD2 many TRBV7-9 13 TGTGCCAGCAGCTTAGGAGGACTAGTGGAGCAGTACTTC CASSLGGLVEQYF
TRBJ2-7 - - TRBV28 15 TGTGCCAGCAGTATAACAGGGTCGGAGGCCTACGAGCAGTACTTC CASSITGSEAYEQYF
TRBJ2-1 TRBD2 many TRBV7-2 15 TGTGCCAGCAGCCTAGCGGGAGGAAACTACAATGAGCAGTTCTTC CASSLAGGNYNEQFF
TRBJ2-3 - many TRBV12-3/TRBV12-4 16 TGTGCCAGCAGTTTATCGGCTAGTCTTAGCACAGATACGCAGTATTTT CASSLSASLSTDTQYF
TRBJ2-7 TRBD2 many TRBV7-2 15 TGTGCCAGCAGCGAGACTAGCGGGAGTGGAGGCGAGCAGTACTTC CASSETSGSGGEQYF
TRBJ1-2 - few TRBV7-2 16 TGTGCCAGCAGCTTAGCAAGTGGGACCTTTAGCTATGGCTACACCTTC CASSLASGTFSYGYTF
TRBJ1-5 - - TRBV4-2 15 TGTGCCAGCAGCCAAGATTTAGCTGCCGCGCAGCCCCAGCATTTT CASSQDLAAAQPQHF
TRBJ2-1 TRBD1 - TRBV4-1 16 TGCGCCAGCAGCGACGGGACAGGAAACTCCTACAATGAGCAGTTCTTC CASSDGTGNSYNEQFF
TRBJ2-7 - many TRBV28 17 TGTGCCAGCAGCGTACCCATTTCCGGGACGGATTCCTACGAGCAGTACTTC CASSVPISGTDSYEQYF
TRBJ2-1 - many TRBV20-1 15 TGCAGTGCTACCCTGACAGAAATCTCCTACAATGAGCAGTTCTTC CSATLTEISYNEQFF
TRBJ2-7 - - TRBV7-9 16 TGTGCCAGCAGCTCCCGGGTCCTAGAGACTACTACGGGGCAGTACTTC CASSSRVLETTTGQYF
TRBJ1-1 TRBD1 many TRBV7-9 16 TGTGCCAGCAATTCAGGGGGGCAGGGGGGAAACACTGAAGCTTTCTTT CASNSGGQGGNTEAFF
TRBJ2-3 TRBD2 many TRBV7-2 16 TGTGCCAGCAGCTTACTGGGCGGGAGAGGAGCAGATACGCAGTATTTT CASSLLGGRGADTQYF
TRBJ2-1 TRBD2 many TRBV6-1 19 TGTGCCAGCAGTTCCCGGGGCGGGGGGGAAAAAGGCTCCTACAATGAGCAGTTCTTC CASSSRGGGEKGSYNEQFF
TRBJ1-1 - many TRBV10-2 15 TGCGCCAGCAGTGACGCACAGGCCTGGGCCACTGAAGCTTTCTTT CASSDAQAWATEAFF
TRBJ1-1 - many TRBV7-2 15 TGTGCCAGCAGTTCGAGCGCCGGAAAGAACGCTGAAGCTTTCTTT CASSSSAGKNAEAFF
TRBJ1-2 - many TRBV7-2 16 TGTGCCAGCAGCCCCCCCAGGCTTTTAACCATTTATGGCTACACCTTC CASSPPRLLTIYGYTF
TRBJ1-1 - many TRBV11-2 13 TGTGCCAGCAGCTTAGTATGGGGAGCGGAAGCTTTCTTT CASSLVWGAEAFF
TRBJ1-1 - - TRBV4-2 13 TGTGCCAGCAGTCCTACAGAACCCACTGAAGCTTTCTTT CASSPTEPTEAFF
TRBJ2-1 TRBD2 - TRBV5-1 17 TGCGCCAGCAGCTTGGGGTCTAGCGGGATTGTTCACAATGAGCAGTTCTTC CASSLGSSGIVHNEQFF
TRBJ2-5 - few TRBV2 13 TGTGCCAGCGGGGCAGGGAATACAGAGACCCAGTACTTC CASGAGNTETQYF
TRBJ1-2 - - TRBV9 14 TGTGCCAGCAGCGTAGATGGCAAAGGGCATGGCTACACCTTC CASSVDGKGHGYTF
TRBJ2-1 TRBD1 many TRBV7-3 15 TGTGCCAGCAGCTTAACCCGGCAGGGGGCAAGTGAGCAGTTCTTC CASSLTRQGASEQFF
TRBJ2-2 TRBD1 - TRBV5-5 17 TGTGCCAGCAGCATATTTACAGGGGTCTCGGGTCCCGGGGAGCTGTTTTTT CASSIFTGVSGPGELFF
TRBJ2-5 - many TRBV7-8 16 TGTGCCAGCAGCTCCTATACCAAGACAGACCAAGAGACCCAGTACTTC CASSSYTKTDQETQYF
TRBJ2-7 - few TRBV27 15 TGTGCCAGCAGTTTATCGCACGGACCTTTGTACGAGCAGTACTTC CASSLSHGPLYEQYF
TRBJ1-1 - few TRBV6-6 14 TGTGCCAGCAGGAAAGGACAGCTGAACACTGAAGCTTTCTTT CASRKGQLNTEAFF
TRBJ1-1 - few TRBV4-1 13 TGCGCCAGCAGCCAAGATCCTAGGACTGAAGCTTTCTTT CASSQDPRTEAFF
TRBJ1-2 TRBD1 few TRBV10-3 14 TGTGCCATCAGTGAGTCCGGGACAGGGTATGGCTACACCTTC CAISESGTGYGYTF
TRBJ2-2 - - TRBV4-2 16 TGTGCCAGCAGCCAAGAAGGGAGGATGGACACCGGGGAGCTGTTTTTT CASSQEGRMDTGELFF
TRBJ1-2 - many TRBV7-2 15 TGTGCCAGCAGCGCGACAGCGACTCCTTTGAGTGACTACACCTTC CASSATATPLSDYTF
TRBJ2-1 TRBD2 many TRBV7-9 15 TGTGCCAGCAGTTACGGGACTAGCGGGAAGAATGAGCAGTTCTTC CASSYGTSGKNEQFF
TRBJ2-7 TRBD1 - TRBV29-1 12 TGCAGCTTCCGGACAGGGCCCTACGAGCAGTACTTC CSFRTGPYEQYF